This passage covers 13 T cell receptor beta chains from one sample sequenced in a study of cytomegalovirus exposure and HLA in healthy donors. The assay was immunoSEQ multiplex PCR, and TCRdb's table has in-frame clones only and misses some. The sample consists of 250,000 to 400,000 clones, around 90% of them appearing once. The specimen was PBMCs. These receptors were collected from a man aged 25-40 years in good health and CMV-seronegative.

The chain employs TRBV11-2 and TRBJ2-5; a weak D match, TRBD1 (6 bases). The CDR3 spans 14 residues. V gave up 5 bases and J gave up 5 bases, with 15 bases separating them. CDR1 and CDR2 (germline): SGHAT, FQNNGV. In DNA form, the CDR3 reads TGTGCCAGCAGCGCCCCGGGACAAAGGGAGACCCAGTACTTC. Residues: CASSAPGQRETQYF.

The rearrangement joins TRBV10-3 to TRBJ2-1; possible D gene TRBD2, 5 bases. Germline-derived CDR1 and CDR2 are ENHRY and SYGVKD. V dropped 10 bases and J dropped 4 bases, with 8 bases sitting between them. The length of the CDR3 is 11 residues. The CDR3 nucleotides are TGTGCCACTAGCAGTTACAATGAGCAGTTCTTC. Its protein product is CATSSYNEQFF.

This clone appeared once. This sequence joins TRBV19 and TRBJ2-3; D gene uncertain. V lost 4 bases to trimming and J lost 7 bases, with 15 bases between them. The CDR3 extends over 14 amino acids. CDR1 is LNHDA, CDR2 SQIVND, per germline (reference sequence). This CDR3 reads CASSRGPPRNTQYF. CDR3 sequence (DNA): TGTGCCAGTAGTAGAGGCCCACCAAGGAATACGCAGTATTTT.

The V gene is TRBV7-8, the J gene TRBJ2-3, with D possibly being TRBD1 (5 bases). The CDR3 runs to 16 residues. The germline V and J ends were trimmed by 1 base and 2 bases, with 13 bases remaining between them. Germline loops: CDR1 SGHVS, CDR2 FQNEAQ. DNA of the CDR3: TGTGCCAGCAGCTTAGGGGGCCCAAATCCCACAGATACGCAGTATTTT. It encodes CASSLGGPNPTDTQYF.

The gene calls are TRBV11-2 and TRBJ2-5; 7 bases are a match to TRBD1. CDR1 and CDR2 from the germline V gene are SGHAT and FQNNGV. J lost 4 bases, V lost 1 base, and 3 bases had no gene match. The CDR3 is 14 residues long. The CDR3 region has the DNA TGTGCCAGCAGCTTAGGGGACAGCCGAGAGACCCAGTACTTC. This translates into CASSLGDSRETQYF.

This clone was counted once. J is TRBJ2-7 and V is TRBV5-1, with 7 bases matching TRBD1. Germline lookup yields CDR1 SGHRS and CDR2 YFSETQ. The CDR3 is 17 amino acids. With 0 bases clipped from V and 2 bases from J, the junction kept 11 bases outside the gene matches. The CDR3, as DNA: TGCGCCAGCAGCTTGGCCGATTTTCAGGGACAGCCCTACGAGCAGTACTTC. Translated: CASSLADFQGQPYEQYF.

This clone was seen only once. The chain joins TRBV18 to TRBJ2-1; D unclear. Per germline, CDR1 KGHSH and CDR2 LQKENI. The CDR3 runs 16 residues. V lost 2 bases to trimming and J lost 5 bases, with 16 bases between them. CDR3 DNA sequence: TGTGCCAGCTCACCAGAATCCGTACTGAGAGACAATGAGCAGTTCTTC. Amino acid sequence: CASSPESVLRDNEQFF.

This clone was detected only a few times. The gene calls are TRBV5-6 and TRBJ2-4; 7 bases are a match to TRBD2. Trimming removed 4 bases from V and 9 bases from J; junction bases left unmatched: 10. The CDR3 totals 14 residues. Germline V gene lookup returns CDR1 SGHDT and CDR2 YYEEEE. CDR3 amino acids: CASSLRGGLGIQYF. The CDR3 nucleotides are TGTGCCAGCAGCCTGAGGGGAGGGCTCGGCATTCAGTACTTC.

This clone was detected a few times. The rearrangement uses TRBV6-1 and TRBJ1-5; perhaps TRBD1 as D (6 bases). This CDR3 has 14 amino acids. CDR1 is MNHNS, CDR2 SASEGT, per germline. The germline V and J ends were trimmed by 1 base and 6 bases, with 10 bases remaining between them. The CDR3 loop reads CASSEDLTGQPQHF. CDR3 nucleotide sequence: TGTGCCAGCAGTGAAGACCTGACAGGTCAGCCCCAGCATTTT.

On this clone: Within the sample, other DNA sequences also encode this same CDR3. The genes are TRBV5-6 and TRBJ1-5; 7 bases align to TRBD1. The junction had 2 bases not matched to a gene; V was cut back by 4 bases and J by 1 base. In germline, CDR1 is SGHDT, CDR2 YYEEEE. The length of the CDR3 is 14 residues. The CDR3 protein is CASSLRGSNQPQHF. The CDR3 coding sequence is TGTGCCAGCAGCCTCAGGGGGAGCAATCAGCCCCAGCATTTT.

The DNA for the CDR3 is TGTGCCAGCAGCCCCTCTAGCGGGGGGGTGTCAGATACGCAGTATTTT. This encodes CASSPSSGGVSDTQYF. The chain recombines TRBV11-2 with TRBJ2-3, with TRBD2 matching over 12 bases. Trimming at V came to 5 bases and at J to 4 bases, leaving 7 bases not matched to a gene. The CDR3 sequence is 16 residues long. Germline V lookup: CDR1 SGHAT, CDR2 FQNNGV.

The chain uses TRBV6-5 and TRBJ2-5, with a tentative D call TRBD2 (7 bases). The CDR3 sequence is 15 residues long. Germline CDR1 and CDR2: MNHEY and SVGAGI. V shed 5 bases and J shed 5 bases, with 18 bases lying between them. The CDR3 sequence is CASSRGGDKWETQYF. The CDR3 DNA follows: TGTGCCAGCAGTAGGGGAGGGGACAAGTGGGAGACCCAGTACTTC.

The V call is TRBV29-1, the J call TRBJ2-3; D unclear. The CDR3 is 11 amino acids. Trimming removed 6 bases from V and 0 bases from J, with 4 bases in between. Per germline, CDR1 SQVTM and CDR2 ANQGSEA. CDR3 DNA: TGCAGCGTCAAAAGCACAGATACGCAGTATTTT. This sequence encodes CSVKSTDTQYF.